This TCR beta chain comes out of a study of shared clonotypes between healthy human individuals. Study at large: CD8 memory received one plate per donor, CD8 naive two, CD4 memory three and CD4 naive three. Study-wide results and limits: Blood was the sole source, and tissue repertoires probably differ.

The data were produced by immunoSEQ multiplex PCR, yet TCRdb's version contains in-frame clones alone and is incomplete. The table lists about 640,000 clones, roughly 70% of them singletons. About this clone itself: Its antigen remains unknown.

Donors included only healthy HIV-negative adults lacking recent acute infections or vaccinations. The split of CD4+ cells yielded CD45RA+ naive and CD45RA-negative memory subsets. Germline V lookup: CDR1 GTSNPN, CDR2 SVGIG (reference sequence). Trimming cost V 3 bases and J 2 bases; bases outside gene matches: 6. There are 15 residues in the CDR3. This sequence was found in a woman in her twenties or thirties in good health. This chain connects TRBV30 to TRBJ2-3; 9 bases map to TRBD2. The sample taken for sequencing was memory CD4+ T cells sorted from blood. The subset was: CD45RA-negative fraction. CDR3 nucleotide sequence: TGTGCCTGGAGGATTGGACTAGCGCACACAGATACGCAGTATTTT. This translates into CAWRIGLAHTDTQYF.